One and the same sample provided the 14 T cell receptor beta chains below, sequenced in a study of CD8 T cells in ankylosing spondylitis. MiXCR was run by TCRdb on the 5' RACE reads, yielding one entry per CDR3 protein. This repertoire shows 150,000 to 200,000 distinct CDR3 sequences, approximately 18% found once; its top ten account for 3.5% to 5%. Sequences were obtained from blood, either unsorted or a sorted T cell fraction (not recorded which). The source of these receptors is a male donor aged 5 to 29 with ankylosing spondylitis or in good health (not recorded which).

This clonotype was detected ten times or more. This sequence joins TRBV10-3 and TRBJ2-1; possibly TRBD2 for D (6 bases). The germline V and J ends were trimmed by 2 bases and 5 bases, with 10 bases remaining between them. There are 14 residues in the CDR3. Germline-derived CDR1 and CDR2 are ENHRY and SYGVKD. CDR3 coding DNA: TGTGCCATCAGTGAGGCTAGCGCCGACAATGAGCAGTTCTTC. Translating it yields CAISEASADNEQFF.

This clonotype has a count of ten or more. The V gene is TRBV11-3, the J gene TRBJ2-1; D is unresolved. Trimming stripped 7 bases from V and 7 bases from J, with 8 bases between. CDR3 length equals 11 residues. CDR1 SGHNT and CDR2 YENEEA come from the germline V gene. CDR3 sequence reads: CASTQGNEQFF. For the CDR3, the DNA is TGTGCCAGCACCCAAGGGAATGAGCAGTTCTTC.

This clonotype was counted ten times or more. The genes are TRBV6-2 or TRBV6-3 and TRBJ2-5; TRBD1 matches at 9 bases. The CDR3 runs to 15 residues. V shed 0 bases, J shed 2 bases, and the junction held 1 base outside the gene matches. Germline V CDR1 and CDR2: MNHEY, SVGEGT. Here the CDR3 reads CASSYSGTGQETQYF. For the CDR3, the DNA is TGTGCCAGCAGTTACTCCGGGACAGGGCAAGAGACCCAGTACTTC.

This clonotype was counted ten times or more. The rearrangement uses TRBV2 and TRBJ1-5; D gene uncertain. This CDR3 is built from 16 residues. Germline V CDR1 and CDR2: SNHLY, FYNNEI. The germline V and J ends were trimmed by 3 bases and 0 bases, with 12 bases remaining between them. This chain's CDR3 is CASSDRGRDSNQPQHF. The CDR3 DNA follows: TGTGCCAGCAGTGACCGAGGGCGCGATAGCAATCAGCCCCAGCATTTT. The full variable domain, its missing parts supplied by reference TRBV2 and TRBJ1-5, is EPEVTQTPSHQVTQMGQEVILRCVPISNHLYFYWYRQILGQKVEFLVSFYNNEISEKSEIFDDQFSVERPDGSNFTLKIRSTKLEDSAMYFCASSDRGRDSNQPQHFGDGTRLSIL.

V and J are TRBV4-3 and TRBJ2-7; possibly TRBD1 for D (5 bases). The V gene lost 4 bases and the J gene lost 4 bases, with 11 bases spanning the gap. The CDR3 has 13 residues. Looked up from germline, CDR1 is LGHNA and CDR2 is YSLEER. In DNA form, the CDR3 reads TGCGCCAGCAGCCCTTTCCCAGGGTACGAGCAGTACTTC. Its protein is CASSPFPGYEQYF.

This clonotype occurred many times. The chain couples TRBV12-3 or TRBV12-4 to TRBJ2-1; 10 bases agree with TRBD2. This CDR3 comprises 16 residues. The trim removed 6 bases at V and 3 bases at J, leaving 8 bases unmatched. CDR3 nucleotides: TGTGCCAGCAGCCGCTCCGGGACTAGCGACTACAATGAGCAGTTCTTC. Translation gives CASSRSGTSDYNEQFF.

This clonotype was detected many times. This chain connects TRBV12-3 or TRBV12-4 to TRBJ1-1, with 7 bases that match TRBD1. After removal of 7 bases from V and 7 bases from J, the junction contained 3 bases not matched to a gene. The CDR3 is 11 amino acids. CDR3 residues: CASTRQGEAFF. CDR3 bases: TGTGCCAGCACCCGACAGGGTGAAGCTTTCTTT.

The chain employs TRBV19 and TRBJ2-5; TRBD2 agrees at 7 bases. This CDR3 contains 15 residues. J lost 4 bases, V lost 7 bases, and 12 bases had no gene match. The germline V gene encodes CDR1 LNHDA and CDR2 SQIVND (reference sequence). CDR3 amino acids: CASNGGFRDPETQYF. In DNA, the CDR3 is TGTGCCAGTAACGGGGGGTTTCGGGACCCAGAGACCCAGTACTTC.

The rearrangement uses TRBV9 and TRBJ2-1; maybe TRBD1 (5 bases). The CDR3 length is 15 residues. V lost 2 bases and J 0 bases, leaving 9 bases between the germline ends. Germline assignment: CDR1 SGDLS and CDR2 YYNGEE. CDR3 in DNA: TGTGCCAGCAGCGTGGGGCGAAGCTCCTACAATGAGCAGTTCTTC. Translating it yields CASSVGRSSYNEQFF.

This clonotype was recorded many times. The chain employs TRBV20-1 and TRBJ2-1; 10 bases align to TRBD2. Germline CDR1 DFQATT, CDR2 SNEGSKA (reference sequence). The CDR3 loop spans 15 amino acids. V dropped 1 base and J dropped 5; count of bases not matched to a gene: 5. DNA for the CDR3: TGCAGTGCTAGAGCCTCTAGCGGGAGTGACAATGAGCAGTTCTTC. Its translation: CSARASSGSDNEQFF.

There are many counts of this clonotype. V usage is TRBV18 and J usage is TRBJ1-6; 7 bases are shared with TRBD1. CDR1 and CDR2 from the germline V gene are KGHSH and LQKENI. The CDR3 sequence is 15 residues long. V lost 2 bases and J lost 6; bases outside the gene matches: 4. The DNA of the CDR3 is TGTGCCAGCTCACCAGAGGGGGCGGGTAATTCACCCCTCCACTTT. Translated, it gives CASSPEGAGNSPLHF.

This clonotype was detected only a few times. The rearrangement joins TRBV12-3 or TRBV12-4 to TRBJ1-2, with TRBD1 matching over 8 bases. J gave up 4 bases and V 8 bases, and 3 bases lay outside the gene matches. CDR3 length equals 12 residues. CDR3 sequence reads: CASGQGSYGYTF. Here the CDR3 DNA reads TGTGCCAGCGGACAGGGCTCCTATGGCTACACCTTC.

The chain links TRBV7-8 to TRBJ2-5; 8 nucleotides agree with TRBD1. This CDR3 contains 17 residues. J gave up 5 bases and V 1 base, and 12 bases lay outside the gene matches. The germline gives CDR1 SGHVS, CDR2 FQNEAQ. Written as DNA, the CDR3 is TGTGCCAGCAGCTTAGTCCCCCCCGGACAGGGCGAGGAGACCCAGTACTTC. It translates to CASSLVPPGQGEETQYF.

Ten or more counts support this clonotype. The chain combines TRBV6-6 with TRBJ1-2, with 7 bases that match TRBD1. This CDR3 contains 15 residues. Germline V gene data show CDR1 as MNHNY and CDR2 as SVGAGI (reference sequence). After removal of 2 bases from V and 5 bases from J, the junction contained 8 bases not matched to a gene. The CDR3 bases are TGTGCCAGCAGTTACGCCGACAGGGCTGCGTATGGCTACACCTTC. This sequence encodes CASSYADRAAYGYTF.